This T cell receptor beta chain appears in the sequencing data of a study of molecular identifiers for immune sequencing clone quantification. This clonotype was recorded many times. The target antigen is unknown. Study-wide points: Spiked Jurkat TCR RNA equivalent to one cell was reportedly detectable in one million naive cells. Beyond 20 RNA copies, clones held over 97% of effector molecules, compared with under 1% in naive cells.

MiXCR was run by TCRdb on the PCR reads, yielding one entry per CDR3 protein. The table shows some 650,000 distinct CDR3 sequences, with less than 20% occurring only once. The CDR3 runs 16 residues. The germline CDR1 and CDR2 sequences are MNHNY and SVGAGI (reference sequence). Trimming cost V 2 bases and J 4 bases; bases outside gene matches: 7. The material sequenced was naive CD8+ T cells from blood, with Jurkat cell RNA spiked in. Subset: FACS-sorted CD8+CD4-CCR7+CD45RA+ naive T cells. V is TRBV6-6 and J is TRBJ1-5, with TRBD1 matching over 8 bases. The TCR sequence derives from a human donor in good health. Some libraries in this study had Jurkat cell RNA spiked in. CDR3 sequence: CASSYATGTGNQPQHF. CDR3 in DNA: TGTGCCAGCAGTTACGCTACCGGGACAGGAAATCAGCCCCAGCATTTT.